This TCR beta chain came from a study of brain T cells in children with intractable seizures. Remarks on this clone: Its specificity is unknown.

Study-wide results and caveats: HCMV serostatus was not known, and viral specificity came from CDR3 similarity only.

Clones were read by immunoSEQ multiplex PCR, and TCRdb kept only the in-frame ones, dropping some. The repertoire has under 150,000 clones, roughly 92% of them found once; the top ten carry roughly 4%. Surgery cases with the highest brain T cell transcript signatures were chosen for sequencing. Before surgery, patients took at least one anti-epileptic drug. The CDR3 is 15 residues long. Trimming took 6 bases from V and 4 from J; bases not matched to a gene: 8. Germline loops: CDR1 MNHEY, CDR2 SVGAGI. The receptor comes from a boy younger than two with hemimegalencephaly and intractable seizures. Sequences were derived from peripheral blood, sampled at surgery. The chain recombines TRBV6-5 with TRBJ1-2; 10 bases line up with TRBD1. DNA for the CDR3: TGTGCCAGCAGCCTATCGGGACAGGGGTTCTATGGCTACACCTTC. Encoded protein: CASSLSGQGFYGYTF.